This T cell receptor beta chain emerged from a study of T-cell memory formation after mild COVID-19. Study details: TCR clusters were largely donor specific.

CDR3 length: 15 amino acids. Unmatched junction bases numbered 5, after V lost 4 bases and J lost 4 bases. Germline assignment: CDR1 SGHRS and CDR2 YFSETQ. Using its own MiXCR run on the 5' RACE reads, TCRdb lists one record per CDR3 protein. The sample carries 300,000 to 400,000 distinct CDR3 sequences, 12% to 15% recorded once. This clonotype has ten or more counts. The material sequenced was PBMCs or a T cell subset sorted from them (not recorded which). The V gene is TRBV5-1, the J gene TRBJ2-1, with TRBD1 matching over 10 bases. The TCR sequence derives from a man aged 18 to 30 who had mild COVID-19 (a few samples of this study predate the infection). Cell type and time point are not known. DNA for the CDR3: TGCGCCAGCAGCCTGACAGGGGGCGCTTACAATGAGCAGTTCTTC. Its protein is CASSLTGGAYNEQFF.